A single sample gave rise to the 5 T cell receptor beta chains below, sequenced in a study of regulatory T cells in long-lasting Graves disease. Through Arm-PCR of CDR3 regions and iRepertoire HTBI primers, TCR beta libraries were built. MiXCR, applied by TCRdb to the multiplex PCR reads, yields one record per CDR3 protein. The sample includes about 530,000 distinct CDR3 sequences, 16% of them seen just once. Time point defined: newly diagnosed GD, antithyroid drugs for less than 3 months. Generation of the TCR library employed RNA extracted from PBMCs. The same sample was also used in a study of T cells in Graves' hyperthyroidism and ophthalmopathy.

The sample here was peripheral blood mononuclear cells (PBMCs), taken at new diagnosis, from a patient treated with antithyroid drugs. These receptors came from a woman aged 35 to 59 with Graves disease.

This clonotype was seen repeatedly, ten times or more. The chain is built from TRBV13 and TRBJ1-1; 11 nucleotides match TRBD1. CDR3 length equals 17 residues. Germline V lookup: CDR1 PRHDT, CDR2 FYEKMQ (reference sequence). V was pared by 5 bases and J by 4 bases, with 12 bases of the junction left unmatched. The CDR3 sequence: CASSPHPWDRGITEAFF. The CDR3 DNA sequence: TGTGCCAGCAGCCCCCACCCGTGGGACAGGGGGATCACTGAAGCTTTCTTT.

CDR3 in amino acids: CASSSGVETQYF. CDR3 nucleotides: TGTGCCAGCAGTTCAGGGGTAGAGACCCAGTACTTC. The rearrangement joins TRBV5-5 to TRBJ2-5; D perhaps matches TRBD1 (6 bases). Germline CDR1 reads SGHKS; CDR2 reads YYEKEE (reference sequence). This CDR3 has 12 amino acids. The V end lost 5 bases, the J end lost 4 bases, and 9 bases lay between the germline ends. The whole variable domain, filled in from reference TRBV5-5 and TRBJ2-5, reads DAGVTQSPTHLIKTRGQQVTLRCSPISGHKSVSWYQQVLGQGPQFIFQYYEKEERGRGNFPDRFSARQFPNYSSELNVNALLLGDSALYLCASSSGVETQYFGPGTRLLVL.

Ten or more counts support this clonotype. The chain joins TRBV3-1 to TRBJ1-3; unclear D gene. Trimming left V 1 base short and J 0 bases short, with 7 bases between. The length of the CDR3 is 15 residues. Germline CDR1 reads LGHDT; CDR2 reads YNNKEL (reference sequence). This CDR3 is CASSQGTVSGNTIYF. DNA for the CDR3: TGTGCCAGCAGCCAAGGAACCGTCTCTGGAAACACCATATATTTT. The entire variable domain, with the rest obtained from reference TRBV3-1 and TRBJ1-3, is as follows: DTAVSQTPKYLVTQMGNDKSIKCEQNLGHDTMYWYKQDSKKFLKIMFSYNNKELIINETVPNRFSPKSPDKAHLNLHINSLELGDSAVYFCASSQGTVSGNTIYFGEGSWLTVV.

In its sample, this clonotype was seen many times. The genes are TRBV7-2 and TRBJ2-5; D uncertain. V was pared by 8 bases and J by 2 bases, with 12 bases between. Germline assignment: CDR1 SGHTA and CDR2 FQGNSA. The CDR3 has 13 residues. The CDR3 loop is CASQTVVQETQYF. CDR3 DNA: TGTGCCAGCCAGACGGTGGTGCAAGAGACCCAGTACTTC. The complete variable domain, with remaining parts taken from reference TRBV7-2 and TRBJ2-5, reads GAGVSQSPSNKVTEKGKDVELRCDPISGHTALYWYRQSLGQGLEFLIYFQGNSAPDKSGLPSDRFSAERTGGSVSTLTIQRTQQEDSAVYLCASQTVVQETQYFGPGTRLLVL.

The J gene is TRBJ2-7, the V gene TRBV18; D remains unclear. This CDR3 is built from 13 residues. CDR1 is KGHSH, CDR2 LQKENI, per germline. V was shortened by 5 bases and J by 6 bases, with 14 bases between the two germline ends. CDR3 sequence reads: CASSEMSDGEQYF. The CDR3 DNA is TGTGCCAGCTCAGAGATGAGCGATGGCGAGCAGTACTTC.